This T cell receptor beta chain was sequenced for a study of T cells after posttransplantation cyclophosphamide. This clone was seen a single time. Produced via immunoSEQ multiplex PCR; TCRdb's table is partial and in-frame only. Among under 75,000 clones listed, 90% to 95% were seen once. Trimming stripped 3 bases from V and 0 bases from J, with 12 bases between. The CDR3 loop spans 16 amino acids. CDR1 and CDR2 from the germline V gene are MDHEN and SYDVKM. Sequenced material: PBMCs. The sequence derives from a woman aged 25 to 45 in good health and a related stem cell transplant donor. The gene calls are TRBV28 and TRBJ1-5; D remains unclear. CDR3 DNA: TGTGCCAGCAGTTTGGCCAGTGCTTATAGCAATCAGCCCCAGCATTTT. Its translation: CASSLASAYSNQPQHF.